Presented here are 9 T cell receptor beta chains from one specimen sequenced in a study of blood T cell repertoires in COVID-19. The method was immunoSEQ multiplex PCR; TCRdb's version includes in-frame clones alone and lacks a portion of them. This sample has hundreds of thousands of clones, with more than 70% found just once. The specimen sequenced was peripheral blood. All receptors derive from a woman between 40 and 50 years old who had recovered from COVID-19.

The J gene is TRBJ1-1, the V gene TRBV6-2 or TRBV6-3; the D is unclear. Germline V gives CDR1 MNHEY, CDR2 SVGEGT. Between the trimmed V and J ends, which lost 0 bases and 8 bases, there was a span of 4 bases. The CDR3 has 11 residues. The CDR3 sequence is CASSYSLEAFF. The CDR3 region has the DNA TGTGCCAGCAGTTACTCACTCGAAGCTTTCTTT.

This clone was recorded only once. The V and J genes are TRBV18 and TRBJ2-3; 10 bases agree with TRBD2. After removal of 3 bases from V and 6 bases from J, the junction contained 9 bases not matched to a gene. The CDR3 runs to 16 residues. Germline V gene lookup returns CDR1 KGHSH and CDR2 LQKENI. The DNA for the CDR3 is TGTGCCAGCTCACCTGGAATAGCGGGAGGAGGTGATACGCAGTATTTT. Its translation is CASSPGIAGGGDTQYF.

The rearrangement uses TRBV4-3 and TRBJ1-1; D not certain. Germline V CDR1 and CDR2: LGHNA, YSLEER. CDR3 length equals 13 residues. V shed 4 bases and J shed 4 bases, with 10 bases lying between them. DNA of the CDR3: TGCGCCAGCAGCCCCACTTACTCCACTGAAGCTTTCTTT. Amino acids: CASSPTYSTEAFF.

This chain connects TRBV30 to TRBJ2-5, with TRBD2 matching 12 bases. The V and J ends lost 2 bases and 1 base, in that order; junction bases with no gene match: 5. The CDR3 runs 16 residues. Germline-derived CDR1 and CDR2 are GTSNPN and SVGIG (reference sequence). In DNA, the CDR3 is TGTGCCTGGAGTTTGGGACTAGCGGGTTTCCAAGAGACCCAGTACTTC. It encodes CAWSLGLAGFQETQYF. The full variable domain, completed using reference TRBV30 and TRBJ2-5, is SQTIHQWPATLVQPVGSPLSLECTVEGTSNPNLYWYRQAAGRGLQLLFYSVGIGQISSEVPQNLSASRPQDRQFILSSKKLLLSDSGFYLCAWSLGLAGFQETQYFGPGTRLLVL.

The chain joins TRBV4-3 to TRBJ2-7, with D perhaps matching TRBD2 (6 bases). The V gene's germline CDR1 is LGHNA and CDR2 YSLEER. The CDR3 is made up of 17 amino acids. Deletions cut 0 bases from V and 0 bases from J, with 15 bases between. This CDR3 is CASSQEVRGGSSYEQYF. CDR3 nucleotide sequence: TGCGCCAGCAGCCAAGAAGTGCGGGGCGGCAGCTCCTACGAGCAGTACTTC.

The sample holds a few counts of this clone. V and J are TRBV6-5 and TRBJ1-6; D not resolved. V gave up 5 bases and J gave up 15 bases, with 20 bases separating them. CDR1 is MNHEY and CDR2 is SVGAGI in the germline V gene. This CDR3 is built from 14 residues. The DNA for the CDR3 is TGTGCCAGCAGTCCACAGATGGCCCGCAGAATCCTCCACTTT. As protein: CASSPQMARRILHF.

The chain links TRBV21-1 to TRBJ2-2; TRBD2 was called by the table and not checked on the DNA. TRBV21-1 is marked as a pseudogene. This CDR3 contains 13 residues. The CDR3 reads CASSKGGAGELFF. DNA for the CDR3: TGTGCCAGCAGCAAAGGGGGGGCCGGGGAGCTGTTTTTT.

This chain links TRBV2 with TRBJ1-1, with D maybe TRBD1 (5 bases). The germline V gene encodes CDR1 SNHLY and CDR2 FYNNEI. This CDR3 region has 13 residues. Trimming left V 6 bases short and J 1 base short, with 9 bases between. CDR3 region: CASRDDRNTEAFF. Here the CDR3 DNA reads TGTGCCAGCAGAGATGACAGGAACACTGAAGCTTTCTTT.

This clone was recorded a few times. This chain uses TRBV4-1 with TRBJ1-3; D unclear. With 1 base removed from V and 0 bases from J, the gap between germline ends came to 13 bases. The CDR3 totals 17 residues. Germline V gene sequence: CDR1 MGHRA, CDR2 YSYEKL. The CDR3 DNA is TGCGCCAGCAGCCAAGGGCCCGGGAAGAGCTCTGGAAACACCATATATTTT. Its protein is CASSQGPGKSSGNTIYF.